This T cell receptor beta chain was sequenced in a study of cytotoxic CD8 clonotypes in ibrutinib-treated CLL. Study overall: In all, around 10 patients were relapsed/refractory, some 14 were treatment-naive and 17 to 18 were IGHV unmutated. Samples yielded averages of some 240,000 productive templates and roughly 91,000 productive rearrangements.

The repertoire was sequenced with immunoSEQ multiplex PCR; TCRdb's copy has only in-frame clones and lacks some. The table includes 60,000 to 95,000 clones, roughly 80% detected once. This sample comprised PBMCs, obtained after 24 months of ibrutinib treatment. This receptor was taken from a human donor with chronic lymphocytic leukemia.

Here the CDR3 reads CASSLDSAGGRSEQFF. The CDR3 bases are TGTGCCAGCAGCCTGGACAGCGCGGGAGGCCGGAGTGAGCAGTTCTTC. This sequence joins TRBV11-3 and TRBJ2-1; TRBD2 agrees at 8 bases. This CDR3 contains 16 residues. The germline V gene encodes CDR1 SGHNT and CDR2 YENEEA. J gave up 9 bases and V 5 bases, and 15 bases lay outside the gene matches. Variable domain in full (rest from reference TRBV11-3 and TRBJ2-1): EAGVVQSPRYKIIEKKQPVAFWCNPISGHNTLYWYLQNLGQGPELLIRYENEEAVDDSQLPKDRFSAERLKGVDSTLKIQPAELGDSAVYLCASSLDSAGGRSEQFFGPGTRLTVL.